This TCR beta chain was captured in a study of blood T cell repertoires in COVID-19. As for the study in general: T cells, B-cell-depleted T cells, or PBMCs provided the cDNA or gDNA that served as material.

Between the trimmed V and J ends, which lost 4 bases and 2 bases, there was a span of 14 bases. The CDR3 runs 15 residues. Germline loops: CDR1 LGHDT, CDR2 YNNKEL (reference sequence). Authors' methods: Using reference gene primer amplification, nucleated cell counts were estimated. The protocol was immunoSEQ multiplex PCR, while the TCRdb copy is restricted to in-frame clones and leaves out a portion. V and J calls and clone size are as listed in that table; D and trimming were resolved from the DNA. The sample includes 75,000 to 80,000 clones, about 82% of them seen just once. Input material: peripheral blood. The chain has TRBV3-1 (or the pseudogene TRBV3-2) and TRBJ1-2; D not certain. The source is an older woman with acute or convalescent COVID-19. CDR3 in DNA: TGTGCCAGCAGCCCCCGGTCAAGAGTCAACTATGGCTACACCTTC. Protein product: CASSPRSRVNYGYTF.